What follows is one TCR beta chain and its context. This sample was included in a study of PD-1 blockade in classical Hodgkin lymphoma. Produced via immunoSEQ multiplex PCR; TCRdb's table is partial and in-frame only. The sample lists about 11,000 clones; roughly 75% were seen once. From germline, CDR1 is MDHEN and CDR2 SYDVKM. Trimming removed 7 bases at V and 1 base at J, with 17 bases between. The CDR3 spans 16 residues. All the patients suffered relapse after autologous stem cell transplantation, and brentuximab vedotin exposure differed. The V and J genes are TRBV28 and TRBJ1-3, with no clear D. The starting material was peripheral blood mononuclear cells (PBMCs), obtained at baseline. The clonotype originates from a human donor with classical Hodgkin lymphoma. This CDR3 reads CASNPSGSKSGNTIYF. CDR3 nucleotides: TGTGCCAGCAACCCTTCGGGGAGCAAATCTGGAAACACCATATATTTT.